This is a list of T cell receptor beta chains from one sample in a study of cytomegalovirus exposure and HLA in healthy donors. TCRdb's copy holds only in-frame clones and misses some; the assay was immunoSEQ multiplex PCR. The sample yields 100,000 or so clones, 65% to 75% seen once. Sequencing was performed on PBMCs. All receptors come from a woman aged 18-29 years in good health and CMV-seropositive. Both conserved end residues are trimmed from each CDR3.

v_call cdr3_aa
TRBV25-1 ASSDLLQETQY
TRBV9 ASSVDQGYEQY
TRBV7-3 ASSLTGDREQY
TRBV10-2 ASSERALSGLHYAYELY
TRBV7-2 ASSSYGAYNEQF
TRBV5-1 ASSQSSGVYRIELF
TRBV6-4 ASSDSGLMNTEAF
TRBV5-1 ASWGGGDEQF
TRBV28 ASSRDRAMNTEAF
TRBV27 ASSLEQGWTEAF
TRBV28 ASSFSGLNEKLF
TRBV28 ASSRDRGRENIQY
TRBV19 ASEDRMNTEAF
TRBV4-3 ASSQELTFRTGLGGEQY
TRBV11-3 ASSLRQGDSEQF
TRBV9 ASSAEDRILAKNIQY
TRBV18 ASSPNRDSRIQY
TRBV18 ASSPVRDPYGYT
TRBV10-3 AISESPSGSTDTQY
TRBV2 ASTPGSYEQY
TRBV20-1 SAGDGYT
TRBV5-4 ASSSGSGIDNEQF
TRBV6-1 ASSVGLAGGGSYNEQF
TRBV28 ASSLSTYEQY
TRBV11-2 ASSTTSGLTDTQY
TRBV5-4 ASSLRDRPPTEAF
TRBV14 ASSQPAGQGVTGELF
TRBV29-1 SVGGNSYNEQF
TRBV5-1 ASSSRLAGAVVETQY
TRBV7-2 ASSQIAGSTDTQY
TRBV6-4 ASSDSGAEQY
TRBV5-4 ASSLRGKNTGELF
TRBV6-5 ASSQTSGYEQY
TRBV6-1 ASSGFGPGQPQH
TRBV25-1 ASSEWGLNTGELF
TRBV5-1 ASSSQGGWQY
TRBV11-2 ASSPIRDVTEAF
TRBV10-3 AIRPRDTMNTEAF
TRBV15 ATSSGQGPFYGYT
TRBV5-1 ASSSAQGAREKLF
TRBV9 ASSAGSDTEAF
TRBV13 ASSLVGGTGYT
TRBV9 ASTRQGGTEAF
TRBV5-1 ASSLVRQGLRTDTQY
TRBV6-4 ASSETGSTNEKLF
TRBV30 AWSVLSSYEQY
TRBV2 ASSLNPGQGAEKLF